A selection of T cell receptor beta chains follows, all from one sample in a study of shared clonotypes between healthy human individuals. Sequencing used immunoSEQ multiplex PCR; TCRdb keeps in-frame clones, though not all of them. This table holds over 2 million clones, less than 95% found once. The specimen was naive CD8+ T cells sorted from blood. These receptors were collected from a young man in good health. The CDR3 runs from the conserved cysteine through the conserved F or W. Fields, in order: clone size, J gene, V gene, D gene, CDR3 protein, CDR3 DNA. The D gene is left open where the match is weak. Size tells how often a clone was seen (once, few, many) or the class of an expanded clone, and some rows leave it out.

-,TRBJ2-1,TRBV4-3,TRBD1,CASSPRDSYGNEQFF,TGCGCCAGCAGTCCACGGGACAGCTATGGGAATGAGCAGTTCTTC
-,TRBJ2-7,TRBV5-4,-,CASSLGGHRVSNEQYF,TGTGCCAGCAGCTTGGGGGGCCATAGGGTTAGCAACGAGCAGTACTTC
-,TRBJ2-1,TRBV5-6,-,CASTPSGVPLYNEQFF,TGTGCCAGCACCCCGTCAGGAGTACCCTTATACAATGAGCAGTTCTTC
-,TRBJ1-2,TRBV5-6,-,CASSLWGAPSYYGYTF,TGTGCCAGCAGCTTGTGGGGGGCCCCTAGCTACTATGGCTACACCTTC
-,TRBJ2-7,TRBV19,-,CASSFGTSYEQYF,TGTGCCAGTAGTTTTGGGACCTCCTACGAGCAGTACTTC
-,TRBJ2-7,TRBV27,TRBD1,CASSWGSGTGAYEQYF,TGTGCCAGCAGTTGGGGGTCGGGGACAGGGGCCTACGAGCAGTACTTC
-,TRBJ1-2,TRBV6-5,-,CASSPTGVYGYTF,TGTGCCAGCTCGCCCACGGGAGTCTATGGCTACACCTTC
-,TRBJ2-5,TRBV9,TRBD2,CASSVASGLQETQYF,TGTGCCAGCAGCGTAGCTAGCGGTCTTCAAGAGACCCAGTACTTC
-,TRBJ2-7,TRBV7-9,TRBD2,CASSSPWGGRADGQYF,TGTGCCAGCAGCTCCCCTTGGGGCGGGAGGGCCGATGGGCAGTACTTC
-,TRBJ2-2,TRBV7-7,TRBD2,CASSPDLSGRGTGELFF,TGTGCTAGCAGCCCCGATTTGAGCGGGAGGGGTACCGGGGAGCTGTTTTTT
-,TRBJ2-1,TRBV2,-,CASSELAGLGEQFF,TGTGCCAGCAGTGAACTTGCCGGGTTGGGCGAGCAGTTCTTC
-,TRBJ2-1,TRBV27,-,CASISGFEQFF,TGTGCCAGCATTTCCGGATTTGAGCAGTTCTTC
-,TRBJ2-7,TRBV21-1,-,CASSKGLAGKSYEQYF,TGTGCCAGCAGCAAGGGACTAGCGGGAAAATCCTACGAGCAGTACTTC
-,TRBJ1-6,TRBV4-1,-,CASSQGTHSPLHF,TGCGCCAGCAGCCAAGGGACCCACTCACCCCTCCACTTT
-,TRBJ2-1,TRBV4-2,-,CASSQDNSNEQFF,TGTGCCAGCAGCCAAGATAACAGCAATGAGCAGTTCTTC
-,TRBJ2-1,TRBV30,TRBD2,CAWSSRTSGSQHEQFF,TGTGCCTGGAGTTCCAGGACTAGCGGGAGTCAACATGAGCAGTTCTTC
-,TRBJ2-7,TRBV5-4,TRBD1,CASSGPGQAYEQYF,TGTGCCAGCAGCGGTCCGGGACAGGCCTACGAGCAGTACTTC
-,TRBJ2-2,TRBV4-1,TRBD2,CASSQVEGGSTGELFF,TGCGCCAGCAGCCAAGTTGAGGGAGGGAGCACCGGGGAGCTGTTTTTT
few,TRBJ1-2,TRBV9,-,CASNAPHPGGGYTF,TGTGCCAGCAATGCCCCCCACCCCGGGGGTGGCTACACCTTC
-,TRBJ2-7,TRBV6-6,-,CASSLLKWAYEQYF,TGTGCCAGCAGTTTACTGAAATGGGCGTACGAGCAGTACTTC
-,TRBJ2-3,TRBV2,-,CASSLSTDTQYF,TGTGCCAGCAGTTTAAGCACAGATACGCAGTATTTT
-,TRBJ2-7,TRBV9,TRBD1,CASSVTGGSEQYF,TGTGCCAGCAGCGTGACAGGGGGAAGCGAGCAGTACTTC
-,TRBJ2-5,TRBV4-1,-,CASSQFPGDKKETQYF,TGCGCCAGCAGCCAATTCCCGGGGGACAAAAAAGAGACCCAGTACTTC
-,TRBJ2-7,TRBV9,-,CASSVGGQSSYEQYF,TGTGCCAGCAGCGTAGGGGGACAAAGCTCCTACGAGCAGTACTTC
-,TRBJ2-7,TRBV5-6,TRBD2,CASSYGSGVFSYEQYF,TGTGCCAGCAGCTACGGCAGCGGGGTTTTCTCCTACGAGCAGTACTTC
once,TRBJ2-7,TRBV27,TRBD2,CASSSRLAGHYEQYF,TGTGCCAGCAGTTCGCGACTAGCGGGGCACTACGAGCAGTACTTC
-,TRBJ2-7,TRBV6-1,-,CASSELQAYSYEQYF,TGTGCCAGCAGTGAATTGCAGGCATACTCCTACGAGCAGTACTTC
-,TRBJ2-1,TRBV27,TRBD1,CASSAGTGNNEQFF,TGTGCCAGCAGTGCCGGGACAGGGAACAATGAGCAGTTCTTC
-,TRBJ1-5,TRBV19,TRBD1,CASSMLTGGNQPQHF,TGTGCCAGTAGTATGCTAACAGGGGGCAATCAGCCCCAGCATTTT
-,TRBJ2-2,TRBV7-9,TRBD1,CASSADRVRDTGELFF,TGTGCCAGCAGCGCGGACAGGGTTAGGGACACCGGGGAGCTGTTTTTT
once,TRBJ1-1,TRBV6-5,-,CASSYIAALNTEAFF,TGTGCCAGCAGTTACATCGCGGCTCTGAACACTGAAGCTTTCTTT
-,TRBJ2-7,TRBV4-2,-,CASSQDERTSSYEQYF,TGTGCCAGCAGCCAAGATGAGCGGACCAGCTCCTACGAGCAGTACTTC
-,TRBJ2-7,TRBV10-1,-,CASSEDILEQYF,TGCGCCAGCAGTGAGGATATCCTCGAGCAGTACTTC
-,TRBJ2-7,TRBV7-2,-,CASSPTPSLPYEQYF,TGTGCCAGCAGCCCAACCCCCTCACTACCCTACGAGCAGTACTTC
-,TRBJ1-2,TRBV4-1,-,CASSQDDGGNGYTF,TGCGCCAGCAGCCAAGATGATGGGGGAAATGGCTACACCTTC
once,TRBJ1-1,TRBV15,-,CATSRDYGSEAFF,TGTGCCACCAGCAGAGATTACGGGTCTGAAGCTTTCTTT
-,TRBJ2-5,TRBV7-7,TRBD2,CASSLGLAGETQYF,TGTGCTAGCAGCTTAGGACTAGCGGGGGAGACCCAGTACTTC
-,TRBJ2-5,TRBV6-5,TRBD1,CASSGQGQETQYF,TGTGCCAGCAGTGGACAGGGGCAAGAGACCCAGTACTTC
-,TRBJ1-4,TRBV7-9,-,CASSPGGANEKLFF,TGTGCCAGCAGCCCTGGGGGGGCAAATGAAAAACTGTTTTTT
-,TRBJ2-1,TRBV27,TRBD1,CASTRKGAITYNEQFF,TGTGCCAGCACCCGCAAGGGGGCTATTACCTACAATGAGCAGTTCTTC
-,TRBJ1-1,TRBV5-6,-,CASSLWGYSSRGRAVEAFF,TGTGCCAGCAGCTTGTGGGGCTACTCTAGTCGAGGAAGGGCTGTGGAAGCTTTCTTT
once,TRBJ1-5,TRBV7-3,TRBD1,CASSLTGRQPQHF,TGTGCCAGCAGCCTGACAGGGCGGCAGCCCCAGCATTTT
-,TRBJ2-7,TRBV15,TRBD1,CATSVGQETYEQYF,TGTGCCACCAGCGTCGGACAGGAGACCTACGAGCAGTACTTC
once,TRBJ2-2,TRBV4-1,-,CASSQEWGANTGELFF,TGCGCCAGCAGCCAAGAATGGGGGGCCAACACCGGGGAGCTGTTTTTT
-,TRBJ2-5,TRBV10-3,-,CAISDLRGHETQYF,TGTGCCATCAGTGACCTCAGGGGTCATGAGACCCAGTACTTC
-,TRBJ2-7,TRBV19,-,CASSIGIGTSEQYF,TGTGCCAGTAGTATAGGCATAGGGACCTCGGAGCAGTACTTC
once,TRBJ2-4,TRBV5-1,-,CASSEAGVEDIQYF,TGCGCCAGCAGCGAGGCTGGGGTGGAGGACATTCAGTACTTC
-,TRBJ1-4,TRBV12-5,TRBD1,CASGLVQGFVEKLFF,TGTGCTAGTGGTTTGGTACAGGGGTTCGTTGAAAAACTGTTTTTT
-,TRBJ2-1,TRBV27,TRBD2,CASAPGTSGYNEQFF,TGTGCCAGCGCCCCCGGGACTAGCGGATACAATGAGCAGTTCTTC
-,TRBJ1-2,TRBV19,TRBD1,CASSTSPGQALRYYGYTF,TGTGCCAGTAGTACCTCTCCGGGACAGGCTCTTAGATACTATGGCTACACCTTC
-,TRBJ2-3,TRBV9,TRBD2,CASSVDSGGASNTQYF,TGTGCCAGCAGCGTAGACAGCGGGGGGGCTTCGAATACGCAGTATTTT
-,TRBJ1-2,TRBV7-8,-,CASSLAGEGYGYTF,TGTGCCAGCAGCTTAGCTGGGGAGGGCTATGGCTACACCTTC
once,TRBJ1-1,TRBV6-5,-,CASSYSGGENTEAFF,TGTGCCAGCAGTTACTCGGGGGGCGAGAACACTGAAGCTTTCTTT
-,TRBJ2-3,TRBV11-2,-,CASSLGTDTQYF,TGTGCCAGCAGCTTGGGGACAGATACGCAGTATTTT